The text below deals with one T cell receptor beta chain. The antigen is unknown. This sample is part of a study of post-analysis software for immune sequencing data. General observations from the study: Patients carried five TRBV segments more frequently than controls did, and TRBV5-6, TRBV5-1 and TRBV20-1 were among them.

There are 14 residues in the CDR3. V gave up 5 bases and J gave up 0 bases, with 10 bases separating them. Germline lookup yields CDR1 SQVTM and CDR2 ANQGSEA. The library was made from cDNA and included unique molecular identifiers. TCRdb fed the PCR reads into MiXCR, producing one record per CDR3 protein. This sample carries about 570,000 distinct CDR3 sequences, 34% of them seen once, and the ten largest clones take roughly 6%. Sample: blood. The sequence came from a girl aged 2-17 years with multiple sclerosis. The rearrangement uses TRBV29-1 and TRBJ1-4; tentatively, D is TRBD1 (5 bases). The CDR3 region has the DNA TGCAGCGTTCAGGGAACATCAACTAATGAAAAACTGTTTTTT. It yields the protein CSVQGTSTNEKLFF.